This T cell receptor (delta chain) was retrieved from a study of Vδ1+ human thymocytes. Study-level results: Thymic TRG and TRD repertoires appeared highly polyclonal. Bulk repertoire data may be misinterpreted because of unexpected Vdelta2 sequences. Many TRG clonotypes were shared between donors; TRD repertoires were essentially private.

Unmatched junction bases numbered 20, after V lost 2 bases and J lost 8 bases. The germline CDR1 and CDR2 sequences are TSWWSYY and QGS. The CDR3 is 18 residues long. To note about this clone: Its target is unknown.

Between about 96% and 99.6% of sorted thymocytes were Vdelta1+. RNA was extracted from the cells and then reverse transcribed. The CDR3 regions were amplified by multiplex PCR from V-gene primers to a constant-region primer. TCRdb reanalysed the multiplex PCR reads with CATT. The profile shows about 25,000 delta-chain clones, under 8.5% of them singletons. The rearrangement joins TRDV1 to TRDJ1; 7 nucleotides agree with TRDD3. The sequence was collected from a girl younger than two who had congenital heart surgery. Sequencing input: Vdelta1+ gamma-delta thymocytes from the thymus. Subset: FACS-sorted CD3+ TCRalphabeta- TCRVdelta1+ TCRVdelta2- thymocytes. CDR3 protein: CALGEFAFSRTGDGKLIF. The CDR3 nucleotides are TGTGCTCTTGGGGAATTTGCCTTCTCGCGTACTGGGGATGGGAAACTCATCTTT.